These 14 T cell receptor beta chains share one sample of origin, sequenced in a study of patients and donors after allogeneic stem cell transplantation (dated by TCRdb to 2020 to 2021). The library was generated by RT-PCR. The sequencer listed for this sample is NextSeq 550. TCRdb took the public reads, trimmed them with fastp at Q25, ran MiXCR for clone calling and kept in-frame beta chains. CDR3 protein sequences are deduplicated, and each keeps its most common genes and DNA. The sample contains 800,000 to 1,000,000 distinct CDR3 sequences, roughly 17% of them found a single time. The ten biggest clones cover around 5.5% of the sample. Sequenced material: blood, either unsorted or a sorted T cell fraction (not recorded which). These receptors were taken from a human donor who was either an allogeneic HSCT recipient or a stem cell or donor lymphocyte infusion donor (not recorded which). It is not recorded whose cells these are; they may come from a transplant donor.

The CDR3 bases are TGCGCCAGCAGCTTGTTACCCAACCCATCCCTTCCGGACGGGGAGCAGTACTTC. Translated: CASSLLPNPSLPDGEQYF. The chain links TRBV5-1 to TRBJ2-7; no definite D call. CDR3 length: 18 amino acids. Per germline, CDR1 SGHRS and CDR2 YFSETQ. The V end was cut by 1 base, the J end by 7 bases, with 27 bases between.

This chain uses TRBV7-9 with TRBJ2-1; 7 positions agree with TRBD2. V shed 2 bases, J shed 3 bases, and the junction held 7 bases outside the gene matches. Germline loops: CDR1 SEHNR, CDR2 FQNEAQ (reference sequence). The CDR3 has 16 amino acids. CDR3 sequence: CASSLKAGVHYNEQFF. The DNA for the CDR3 is TGTGCCAGCAGCTTAAAGGCGGGAGTTCACTACAATGAGCAGTTCTTC.

This clonotype was found a few times. The V gene is TRBV6-1, the J gene TRBJ2-7; 7 bases map to TRBD1. CDR1 is MNHNS, CDR2 SASEGT, per germline. This CDR3 region has 15 residues. V lost 6 bases to trimming and J lost 2 bases; unmatched junction nucleotides: 10. The CDR3, as DNA: TGTGCCAGCAGCCTCCGCCGGGACAGAGCCTACGAGCAGTACTTC. Translated, it gives CASSLRRDRAYEQYF.

This clonotype turned up a few times. The chain joins TRBV6-5 to TRBJ1-3; possibly TRBD1 for D (6 bases). Trimming removed 4 bases at V and 5 bases at J, with 24 bases between. CDR1 and CDR2 from the germline V gene are MNHEY and SVGAGI. The CDR3 spans 18 residues. In nucleotides, the CDR3 is TGTGCCAGCAGTTCACAGGGTAATCTCTACGCGGGCAGAAACACCATATATTTT. Its translation is CASSSQGNLYAGRNTIYF.

In its sample, this clonotype was seen a few times. The rearrangement links TRBV13 to TRBJ2-2, with D uncertain. The CDR3 is 13 residues long. Between the trimmed V and J ends, which lost 0 bases and 10 bases, there was a span of 9 bases. Germline CDR1 PRHDT, CDR2 FYEKMQ (reference sequence). CDR3 sequence reads: CASSLGGFAELFF. In nucleotides, the CDR3 is TGTGCCAGCAGCTTAGGGGGGTTTGCGGAGCTGTTTTTT.

The rearrangement joins TRBV20-1 to TRBJ2-5; 7 bases are a match to TRBD2. The germline V gene has CDR1 DFQATT and CDR2 SNEGSKA (reference sequence). The CDR3 length is 13 residues. The J segment lost 4 bases and the V segment lost 1 base, leaving 3 bases of the junction unmatched. The CDR3 region is CSARGVAGETQYF. CDR3 in DNA: TGCAGTGCTAGAGGAGTAGCGGGAGAGACCCAGTACTTC.

The table lists this clonotype with many counts. V is TRBV7-8 and J is TRBJ1-1, with 7 bases identical to TRBD1. CDR1 is SGHVS and CDR2 is FQNEAQ in the germline V gene. The V gene end was trimmed by 1 base and the J gene end by 0 bases; junction bases not matched to a gene: 5. The CDR3 has 16 amino acids. CDR3 loop: CASSLDRGRLNTEAFF. CDR3 DNA: TGTGCCAGCAGCTTAGACAGGGGCCGTTTGAACACTGAAGCTTTCTTT.

The CDR3 spells CSVEGAATSSYNEQFF. CDR3 nucleotide sequence: TGCAGCGTTGAAGGGGCCGCGACGAGCTCCTACAATGAGCAGTTCTTC. The V gene is TRBV29-1, the J gene TRBJ2-1; D gene unclear. This CDR3 has 16 amino acids. Germline V gives CDR1 SQVTM, CDR2 ANQGSEA. V was shortened by 1 base and J by 0 bases, with 13 bases between the two germline ends.

V gene TRBV5-1 combines with J gene TRBJ2-4; 11 positions match TRBD1. The V gene's germline CDR1 is SGHRS and CDR2 YFSETQ. There are 15 residues in the CDR3. V lost 4 bases to trimming and J lost 4 bases; unmatched junction nucleotides: 4. CDR3 DNA sequence: TGCGCCAGCAGCGTTGGGACAGGGGGTAAAAACATTCAGTACTTC. Translating it yields CASSVGTGGKNIQYF.

This chain joins TRBV5-1 and TRBJ2-1, with D possibly TRBD2 on 5 matching bases. This CDR3 spans 17 amino acids. CDR1 and CDR2 from the germline V gene are SGHRS and YFSETQ. V was cut by 3 bases and J by 0 bases, with 16 bases left in between. CDR3 region: CASSSSSRASSYNEQFF. DNA for the CDR3: TGCGCCAGCAGCTCCTCTTCGCGGGCTAGCTCCTACAATGAGCAGTTCTTC. The variable domain in full, with the rest retrieved from reference TRBV5-1 and TRBJ2-1, is KAGVTQTPRYLIKTRGQQVTLSCSPISGHRSVSWYQQTPGQGLQFLFEYFSETQRNKGNFPGRFSGRQFSNSRSEMNVSTLELGDSALYLCASSSSSRASSYNEQFFGPGTRLTVL.

This clonotype was observed a handful of times. The chain's CDR3 is CASSQTRETQYF. The CDR3, as DNA: TGTGCCAGCAGTCAGACAAGGGAGACCCAGTACTTC. The genes are TRBV6-2 or TRBV6-3 and TRBJ2-5; D gene ambiguous. The germline V gene encodes CDR1 MNHEY and CDR2 SVGEGT. The V and J ends lost 5 bases and 5 bases respectively, with 9 bases between them. The CDR3 runs 12 residues.

The V call is TRBV19, the J call TRBJ1-6; 9 nucleotides match TRBD1. Germline V CDR1 and CDR2: LNHDA, SQIVND (reference sequence). This CDR3 has 16 residues. Trimming at V came to 5 bases and at J to 9 bases, leaving 11 bases not matched to a gene. This CDR3 is CASSAGTGFVSSPLHF. The CDR3 DNA reads as TGTGCCAGTAGTGCCGGGACAGGGTTTGTAAGTTCACCCCTCCACTTT.

This chain connects TRBV5-6 to TRBJ1-5; the match to TRBD1 covers 12 bases. The CDR3 runs 18 residues. The junction had 5 bases not matched to a gene; V was cut back by 0 bases and J by 1 base. Germline-derived CDR1 and CDR2 are SGHDT and YYEEEE. CDR3 nucleotides: TGTGCCAGCAGCTTGGGGGGACAGGGGGCGCGCAGCAATCAGCCCCAGCATTTT. Protein product: CASSLGGQGARSNQPQHF. The variable domain in full, with the rest retrieved from reference TRBV5-6 and TRBJ1-5, is DAGVTQSPTHLIKTRGQQVTLRCSPKSGHDTVSWYQQALGQGPQFIFQYYEEEERQRGNFPDRFSGHQFPNYSSELNVNALLLGDSALYLCASSLGGQGARSNQPQHFGDGTRLSIL.

This clonotype has a handful of counts. V usage is TRBV25-1 and J usage is TRBJ2-2; 9 bases are a match to TRBD2. The CDR3 covers 16 residues. Germline CDR1 MGHDK, CDR2 SYGVNS. V dropped 4 bases and J dropped 3; count of bases not matched to a gene: 6. The CDR3 region is CASSASSSGDTGELFF. The CDR3 DNA sequence: TGTGCCAGCAGTGCATCGTCTAGCGGGGACACCGGGGAGCTGTTTTTT.